The T cell receptor (beta chain) under discussion was sequenced for a study of blood T cells in healthy people across ages. Germline CDR1 reads LGHNA; CDR2 reads YNFKEQ. This CDR3 is built from 17 residues. Trimming took off 1 base at V and 4 bases at J, with 20 bases between the two ends. The authors ran a second PCR of 7 to 11 cycles using a sample-barcoded 5' primer and a J-beta primer mix. One entry per CDR3 protein results from TCRdb running MiXCR on the 5' RACE reads. The repertoire holds approximately 800,000 distinct CDR3 sequences, around 50% seen once, with approximately 24% in the top ten. Notes on this clonotype: The antigen remains unidentified.

Findings and caveats of the study: A greater number of naive CD4+ cells and higher diversity distinguished long-lived donors from aged donors.

The clonotype originates from a man aged 35 to 55 in good health. The chain combines TRBV4-2 with TRBJ2-7; D possibly corresponds to TRBD2 (6 bases). Sequencing used blood. DNA for the CDR3: TGTGCCAGCAGCCAAGCCCCCTCTAGCGAAGCACCTTACGAGCAGTACTTC. Its translation: CASSQAPSSEAPYEQYF.